The TCR beta chain described here comes from a study of post-analysis software for immune sequencing data. Study findings and constraints: Controls showed lower frequencies than patients for 5 or 6 TRBV segments, and TRBV5-6, TRBV5-1 and TRBV20-1 were among these.

To note about this clonotype: What it recognizes is unknown.

Unique molecular identifiers were built into the TCR beta cDNA libraries. TCRdb recomputed calls from the PCR reads with MiXCR, one row per CDR3 protein. The data show roughly 600,000 distinct CDR3 sequences, roughly 47% seen once. Looked up from germline, CDR1 is SGHRS and CDR2 is YFSETQ. Trimming shortened V by 7 bases and J by 1 base, and 11 bases separated the two germline ends. The CDR3 contains 13 residues. This clonotype was sampled from a girl aged 10-17 years with multiple sclerosis. Source material: blood. The V and J genes are TRBV5-1 and TRBJ1-1, with D maybe TRBD1 (5 bases). CDR3 in amino acids: CASGRQSNTEAFF. For the CDR3, the DNA is TGCGCCAGCGGAAGACAGTCGAACACTGAAGCTTTCTTT. Full variable domain (outside the CDR3, taken from reference TRBV5-1 and TRBJ1-1): KAGVTQTPRYLIKTRGQQVTLSCSPISGHRSVSWYQQTPGQGLQFLFEYFSETQRNKGNFPGRFSGRQFSNSRSEMNVSTLELGDSALYLCASGRQSNTEAFFGQGTRLTVV.